This entry is about one T cell receptor (beta chain). No antigen is known for it. Sequencing was performed with immunoSEQ multiplex PCR; in TCRdb, only in-frame clones are kept and a portion is missing. The table includes over 40,000 clones, approximately 74% detected once. V was pared by 2 bases and J by 5 bases, with 7 bases of the junction left unmatched. The CDR3 is made up of 16 amino acids. The germline V gene encodes CDR1 MNHEY and CDR2 SVGAGI. The data were obtained in a study of memory CD4+ T cells and cytomegalovirus serostatus. Whole-study findings and limits: Median bootstrapped AUC for CMV status was just under 0.97 originally, about 0.9 US-trained. Of around 160 reported CMV TCRbeta sequences, 55 to 80 were found in memory CD4+ repertoires.

Single viable CD3+CD4+CD8-CD45RO+ cells were sorted as the memory CD4+ T cells. Donors' CMV status reflects serum IgG against pp150, pp28, p38, p52. The TCR originated in an adult in good health and CMV-seropositive. Sample: memory CD4+ T cells from blood. This chain connects TRBV6-5 to TRBJ2-5; 11 nucleotides align to TRBD2. CDR3 nucleotide sequence: TGTGCCAGCAGTTACGTAGCGGGGGGGCCGATCGAGACCCAGTACTTC. It encodes CASSYVAGGPIETQYF.